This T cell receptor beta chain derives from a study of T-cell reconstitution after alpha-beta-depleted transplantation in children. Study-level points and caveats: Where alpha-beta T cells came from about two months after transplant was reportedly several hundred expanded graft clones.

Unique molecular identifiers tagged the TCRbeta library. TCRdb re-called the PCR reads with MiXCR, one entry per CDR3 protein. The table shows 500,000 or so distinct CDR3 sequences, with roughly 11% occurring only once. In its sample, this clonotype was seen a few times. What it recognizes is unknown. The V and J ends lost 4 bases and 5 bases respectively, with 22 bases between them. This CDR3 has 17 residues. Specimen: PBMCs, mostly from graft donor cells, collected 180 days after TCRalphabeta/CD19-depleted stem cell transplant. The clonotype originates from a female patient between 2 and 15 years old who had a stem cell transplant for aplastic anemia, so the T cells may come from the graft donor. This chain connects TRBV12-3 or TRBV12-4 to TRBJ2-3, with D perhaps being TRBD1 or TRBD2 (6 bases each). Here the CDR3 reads CASSWGRGRADRDTQYF. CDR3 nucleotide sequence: TGTGCCAGCAGTTGGGGGCGGGGCAGGGCCGATAGAGATACGCAGTATTTT.